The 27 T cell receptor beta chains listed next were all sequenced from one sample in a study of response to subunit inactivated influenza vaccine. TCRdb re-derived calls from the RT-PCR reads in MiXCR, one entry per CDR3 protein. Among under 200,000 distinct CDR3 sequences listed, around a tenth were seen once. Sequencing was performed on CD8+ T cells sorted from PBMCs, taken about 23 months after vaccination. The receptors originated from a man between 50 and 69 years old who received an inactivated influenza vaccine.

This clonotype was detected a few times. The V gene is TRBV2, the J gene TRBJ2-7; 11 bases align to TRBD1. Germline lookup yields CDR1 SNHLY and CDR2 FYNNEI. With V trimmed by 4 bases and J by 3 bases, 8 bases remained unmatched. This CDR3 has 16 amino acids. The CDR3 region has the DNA TGTGCCAGCAGTGTAAGGAATGGGACAGGGGGCTACGAGCAGTACTTC. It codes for CASSVRNGTGGYEQYF.

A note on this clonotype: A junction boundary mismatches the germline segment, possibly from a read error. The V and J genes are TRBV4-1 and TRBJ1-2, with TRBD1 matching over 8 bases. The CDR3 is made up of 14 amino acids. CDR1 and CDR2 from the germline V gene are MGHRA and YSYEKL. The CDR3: CASSKDRTGPGYTF. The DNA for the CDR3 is TGCGCCAGCAGCAAAGACCGGACAGGGCCTGGCTACACCTTC.

The CDR3 sequence: CASSWTGATEAFF. Here the CDR3 DNA reads TGTGCCAGCAGTTGGACAGGGGCGACTGAAGCTTTCTTT. The chain couples TRBV12-3 or TRBV12-4 to TRBJ1-1; TRBD1 matches at 9 bases. The CDR3 is 13 residues long. Trimming cost V 4 bases and J 5 bases; bases outside gene matches: 2.

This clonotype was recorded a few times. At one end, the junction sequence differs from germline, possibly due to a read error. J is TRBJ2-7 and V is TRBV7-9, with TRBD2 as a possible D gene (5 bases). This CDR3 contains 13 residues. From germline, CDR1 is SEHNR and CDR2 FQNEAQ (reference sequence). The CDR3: CVSSLSSFYEQYF. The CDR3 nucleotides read TGTGTCAGCAGCTTGTCTAGCTTCTACGAGCAGTACTTC.

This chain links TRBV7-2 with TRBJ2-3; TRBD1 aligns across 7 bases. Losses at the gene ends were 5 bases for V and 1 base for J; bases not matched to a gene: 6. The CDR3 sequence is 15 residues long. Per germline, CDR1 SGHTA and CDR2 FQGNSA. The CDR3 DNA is TGTGCCAGCAGCCAGGGGGAGACCCGCACAGATACGCAGTATTTT. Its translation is CASSQGETRTDTQYF.

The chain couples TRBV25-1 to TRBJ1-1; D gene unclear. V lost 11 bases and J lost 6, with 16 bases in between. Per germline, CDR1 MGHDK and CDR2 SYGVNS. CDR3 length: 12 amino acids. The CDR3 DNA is TGTGCCGGCAATAACCTCTACTCTGAAGCTTTCTTT. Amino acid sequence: CAGNNLYSEAFF.

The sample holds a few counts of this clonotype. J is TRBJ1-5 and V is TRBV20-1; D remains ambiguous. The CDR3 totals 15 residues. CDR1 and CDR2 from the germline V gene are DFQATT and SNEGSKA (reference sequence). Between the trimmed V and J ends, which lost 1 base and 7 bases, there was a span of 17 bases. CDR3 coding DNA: TGCAGTGCTAGAGTCCCGACGGACGTAGGGCAGCCCCAGCATTTT. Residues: CSARVPTDVGQPQHF.

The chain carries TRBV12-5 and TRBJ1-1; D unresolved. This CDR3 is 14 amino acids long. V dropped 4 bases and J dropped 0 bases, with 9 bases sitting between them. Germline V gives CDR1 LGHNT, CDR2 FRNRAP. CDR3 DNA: TGTGCTAGTGGTTCTACATCTATGAACACTGAAGCTTTCTTT. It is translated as CASGSTSMNTEAFF.

The DNA for the CDR3 is TGCGCCAGCAGCCATCGGACACCCTCCTACGAGCAGTACTTC. Encoded protein: CASSHRTPSYEQYF. V and J are TRBV4-1 and TRBJ2-7, with D possibly matching TRBD1 (5 bases). In germline, CDR1 is MGHRA, CDR2 YSYEKL. This CDR3 has 14 residues. V lost 3 bases to trimming and J lost 0 bases, with 9 bases between them.

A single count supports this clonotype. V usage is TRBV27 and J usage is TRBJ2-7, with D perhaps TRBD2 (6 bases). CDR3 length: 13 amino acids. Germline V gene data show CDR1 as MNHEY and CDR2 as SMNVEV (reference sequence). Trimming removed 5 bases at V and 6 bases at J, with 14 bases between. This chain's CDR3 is CASSRLMGGEQYF. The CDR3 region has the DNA TGTGCCAGCAGTCGCTTGATGGGAGGCGAGCAGTACTTC.

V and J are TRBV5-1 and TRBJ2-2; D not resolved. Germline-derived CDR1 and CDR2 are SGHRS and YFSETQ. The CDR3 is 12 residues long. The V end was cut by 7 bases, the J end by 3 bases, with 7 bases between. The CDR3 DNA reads TGCGCCAGCCGCGGTGACACCGGGGAGCTGTTTTTT. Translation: CASRGDTGELFF.

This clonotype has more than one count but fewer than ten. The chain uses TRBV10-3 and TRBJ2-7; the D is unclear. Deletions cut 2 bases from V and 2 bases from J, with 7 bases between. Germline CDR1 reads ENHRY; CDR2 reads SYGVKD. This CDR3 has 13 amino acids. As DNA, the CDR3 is TGTGCCATCAGTGAGGACCAACCCTACGAGCAGTACTTC. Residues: CAISEDQPYEQYF.

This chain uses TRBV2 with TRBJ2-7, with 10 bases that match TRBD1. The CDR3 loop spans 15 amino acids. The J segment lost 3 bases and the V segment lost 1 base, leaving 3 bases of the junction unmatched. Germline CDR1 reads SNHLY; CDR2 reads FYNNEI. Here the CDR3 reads CASSEEGQGIYEQYF. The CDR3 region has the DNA TGTGCCAGCAGTGAAGAGGGACAGGGGATCTACGAGCAGTACTTC.

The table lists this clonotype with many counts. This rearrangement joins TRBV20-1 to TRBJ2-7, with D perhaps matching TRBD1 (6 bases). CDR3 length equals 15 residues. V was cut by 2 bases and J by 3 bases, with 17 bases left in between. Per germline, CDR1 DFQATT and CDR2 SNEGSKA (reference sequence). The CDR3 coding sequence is TGCAGTGCTAGACACAGGGCGCACCGCTACTACGAGCAGTACTTC. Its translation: CSARHRAHRYYEQYF.

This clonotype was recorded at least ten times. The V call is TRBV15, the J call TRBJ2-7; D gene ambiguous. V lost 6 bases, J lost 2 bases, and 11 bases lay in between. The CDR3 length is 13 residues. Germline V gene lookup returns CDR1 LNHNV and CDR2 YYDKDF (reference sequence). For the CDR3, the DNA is TGTGCCACCAGTAGACCCCCAACCTACGAGCAGTACTTC. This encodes CATSRPPTYEQYF.

CDR3 loop: CASSLISSYEQYF. As DNA, the CDR3 is TGTGCCAGCAGTTTAATTAGCTCCTACGAGCAGTACTTC. The chain carries TRBV12-3 or TRBV12-4 and TRBJ2-7; D is unresolved. The CDR3 sequence is 13 residues long. V was clipped by 2 bases and J by 0 bases, with 5 bases between them.

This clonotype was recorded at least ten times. The CDR3 here is CASSLGRGAANEQFF. For the CDR3, the DNA is TGTGCCAGCAGTTTAGGGCGGGGGGCAGCAAATGAGCAGTTCTTC. This chain connects TRBV28 to TRBJ2-1; 8 nucleotides match TRBD2. The CDR3 covers 15 residues. V was pared by 2 bases and J by 7 bases, with 7 bases of the junction left unmatched. Germline CDR1 MDHEN, CDR2 SYDVKM.

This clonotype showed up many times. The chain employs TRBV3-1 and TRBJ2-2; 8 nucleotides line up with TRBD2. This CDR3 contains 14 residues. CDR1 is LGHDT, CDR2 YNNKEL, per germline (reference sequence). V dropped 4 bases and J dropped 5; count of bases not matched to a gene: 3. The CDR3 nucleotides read TGTGCCAGCAGCCCCCGGGAGGGAACCGGGGAGCTGTTTTTT. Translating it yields CASSPREGTGELFF.

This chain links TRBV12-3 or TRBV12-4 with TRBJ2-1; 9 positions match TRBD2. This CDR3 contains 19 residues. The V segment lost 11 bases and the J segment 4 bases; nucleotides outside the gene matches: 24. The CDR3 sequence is CARCLARWASGVPYNEQFF. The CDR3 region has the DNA TGTGCCCGCTGTTTAGCGCGCTGGGCTAGCGGGGTTCCTTACAATGAGCAGTTCTTC.

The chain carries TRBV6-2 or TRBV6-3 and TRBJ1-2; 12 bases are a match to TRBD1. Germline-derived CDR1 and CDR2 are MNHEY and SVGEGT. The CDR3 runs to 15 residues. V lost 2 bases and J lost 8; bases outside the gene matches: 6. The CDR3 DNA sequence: TGTGCCAGCAGTTACGTCTGGGGACAGGGGGCCGGCTACACCTTC. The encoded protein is CASSYVWGQGAGYTF.

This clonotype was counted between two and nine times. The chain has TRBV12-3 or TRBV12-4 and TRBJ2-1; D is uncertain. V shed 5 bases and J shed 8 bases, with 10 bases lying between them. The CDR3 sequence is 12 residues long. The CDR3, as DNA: TGTGCCAGCAGTCCGACGAATCATGAGCAGTTCTTC. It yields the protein CASSPTNHEQFF.

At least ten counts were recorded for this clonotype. CDR3 nucleotides: TGTGCCAGCAGTTATTGGGGGGGAACTGGGGCCAACGTCCTGACTTTC. Amino acid sequence: CASSYWGGTGANVLTF. The V and J genes are TRBV6-5 and TRBJ2-6; 7 bases are a match to TRBD2. Trimming cost V 3 bases and J 2 bases; bases outside gene matches: 4. The germline CDR1 and CDR2 sequences are MNHEY and SVGAGI. The CDR3 consists of 16 residues.

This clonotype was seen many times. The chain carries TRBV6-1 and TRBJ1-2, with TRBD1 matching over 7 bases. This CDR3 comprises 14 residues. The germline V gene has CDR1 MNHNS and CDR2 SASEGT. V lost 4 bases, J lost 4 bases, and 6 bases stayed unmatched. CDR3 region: CASSAPGQIYGYTF. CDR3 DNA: TGTGCCAGCAGTGCCCCGGGACAGATCTATGGCTACACCTTC.

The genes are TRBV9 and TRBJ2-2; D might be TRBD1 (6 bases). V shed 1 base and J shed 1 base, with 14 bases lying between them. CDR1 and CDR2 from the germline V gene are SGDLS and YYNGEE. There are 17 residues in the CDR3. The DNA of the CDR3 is TGTGCCAGCAGCGTACCCCTACAGGGATTGAACACCGGGGAGCTGTTTTTT. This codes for CASSVPLQGLNTGELFF.

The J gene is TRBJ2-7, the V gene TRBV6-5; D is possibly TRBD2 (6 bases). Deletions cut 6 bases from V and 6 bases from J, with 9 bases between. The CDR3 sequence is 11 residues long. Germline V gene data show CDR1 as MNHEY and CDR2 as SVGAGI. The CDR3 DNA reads TGTGCCAGCAGACGTAGCGGCGAGCAGTACTTC. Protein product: CASRRSGEQYF.

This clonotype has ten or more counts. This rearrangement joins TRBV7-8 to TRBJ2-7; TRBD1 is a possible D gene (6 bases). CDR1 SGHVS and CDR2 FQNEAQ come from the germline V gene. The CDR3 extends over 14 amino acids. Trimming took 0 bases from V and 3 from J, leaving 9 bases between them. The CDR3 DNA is TGTGCCAGCAGCTTAGCCCCCAGGGGCTACGAGCAGTACTTC. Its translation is CASSLAPRGYEQYF.

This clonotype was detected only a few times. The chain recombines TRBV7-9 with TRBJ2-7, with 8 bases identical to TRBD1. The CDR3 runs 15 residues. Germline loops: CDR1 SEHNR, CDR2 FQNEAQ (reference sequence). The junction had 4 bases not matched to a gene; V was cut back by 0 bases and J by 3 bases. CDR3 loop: CASSLAMGQVYEQYF. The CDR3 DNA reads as TGTGCCAGCAGCTTAGCTATGGGACAGGTCTACGAGCAGTACTTC.